The 5 T cell receptor beta chains in this list originate from one sample, sequenced in a study of chemoradiotherapy in HPV16-positive cancers. TCRdb's copy holds only in-frame clones and misses some; the assay was immunoSEQ multiplex PCR. The repertoire holds about 53,000 clones, with 90% as singletons. Sequenced here: blood, sampled from a patient who underwent chemoradiotherapy. Receptor source: a human donor with HPV-associated anogenital cancer.

This rearrangement joins TRBV5-1 to TRBJ2-1; D is unclear. The CDR3 is 15 amino acids. With 0 bases removed from V and 0 bases from J, the gap between germline ends came to 7 bases. Germline assignment: CDR1 SGHRS and CDR2 YFSETQ. This CDR3 is CASSLGQSSYNEQFF. CDR3 coding DNA: TGCGCCAGCAGCTTGGGGCAGAGCTCCTACAATGAGCAGTTCTTC.

The chain is built from TRBV5-1 and TRBJ2-1; the D gene could be TRBD1 or TRBD2 (6 bases each). The CDR3 runs 16 residues. Germline-derived CDR1 and CDR2 are SGHRS and YFSETQ. V was shortened by 2 bases and J by 0 bases, with 12 bases between the two germline ends. CDR3 sequence reads: CASSFHGGSSYNEQFF. DNA of the CDR3: TGCGCCAGCAGCTTTCACGGGGGCAGCTCCTACAATGAGCAGTTCTTC.

The chain carries TRBV15 and TRBJ1-3; D ambiguous. The V and J ends lost 0 bases and 0 bases respectively, with 9 bases between them. CDR1 LNHNV and CDR2 YYDKDF come from the germline V gene (reference sequence). The CDR3 sequence is 16 residues long. DNA of the CDR3: TGTGCCACCAGCAGAGATCCCAGCTACTCTGGAAACACCATATATTTT. Protein sequence: CATSRDPSYSGNTIYF. The entire variable domain, with the rest obtained from reference TRBV15 and TRBJ1-3, is as follows: DAMVIQNPRYQVTQFGKPVTLSCSQTLNHNVMYWYQQKSSQAPKLLFHYYDKDFNNEADTPDNFQSRRPNTSFCFLDIRSPGLGDTAMYLCATSRDPSYSGNTIYFGEGSWLTVV.

J is TRBJ2-1 and V is TRBV4-2, with 8 bases identical to TRBD2. V lost 1 base and J lost 5; bases outside the gene matches: 4. Germline CDR1 is LGHNA and CDR2 is YNFKEQ. The CDR3 has 15 amino acids. The CDR3 coding sequence is TGTGCCAGCAGCCAAGGAACCGGGGGGGACAATGAGCAGTTCTTC. It yields the protein CASSQGTGGDNEQFF.

This chain uses TRBV5-4 with TRBJ2-3, with 10 bases identical to TRBD2. The CDR3 has 17 residues. Germline trimming cut 2 bases from V and 0 bases from J; bases unmatched to any gene: 6. Germline-derived CDR1 and CDR2 are SGHNT and YYREEE (reference sequence). The CDR3 region is CASSLGLAVISTDTQYF. In nucleotides, the CDR3 is TGTGCCAGCAGCTTAGGACTAGCGGTTATAAGCACAGATACGCAGTATTTT.